These 20 T cell receptor beta chains originate from one sample sequenced in a study of regulatory T cells in long-lasting Graves disease. According to the study, TCR beta libraries were built with iRepertoire HTBI primers and CDR3-region Arm-PCR. TCRdb analysed the multiplex PCR reads with MiXCR anew, one entry per CDR3 protein. The top ten clones hold about 13% of a sample with hundreds of thousands of distinct CDR3 sequences, 21% of them seen once. Time point meaning: persistent/refractory GD, antithyroid drugs over 5 years with positive TRAb. RNA isolated from PBMCs was used to make the TCR library. The sample here was peripheral blood mononuclear cells (PBMCs), taken when the disease was refractory, from a patient treated with antithyroid drugs. The receptors stem from a female donor with Graves disease.

This clonotype has at least ten counts. This sequence joins TRBV12-3 or TRBV12-4 and TRBJ1-4; D not certain. CDR3 size: 12 residues. V was shortened by 4 bases and J by 8 bases, with 8 bases between the two germline ends. This CDR3 reads CASSYREEKLFF. The CDR3 nucleotides read TGTGCCAGCAGTTACCGGGAAGAAAAACTGTTTTTT.

This clonotype was seen at least ten times. The chain joins TRBV20-1 to TRBJ2-7, with 8 nucleotides matching TRBD2. This CDR3 is built from 12 residues. The V segment lost 4 bases and the J segment 4 bases; nucleotides outside the gene matches: 3. Germline CDR1 DFQATT, CDR2 SNEGSKA (reference sequence). CDR3 loop: CSATGGRYEQYF. CDR3 in DNA: TGCAGTGCTACTGGCGGGAGGTACGAGCAGTACTTC.

This clonotype came up many times. The CDR3, as DNA: TGTGCCAGTCGAAGGGGCGGACTATCGAACACCGGGGAGCTGTTTTTT. The encoded protein is CASRRGGLSNTGELFF. The chain joins TRBV25-1 to TRBJ2-2, with a possible D match to TRBD2 (6 bases). Germline CDR1 reads MGHDK; CDR2 reads SYGVNS. V dropped 9 bases and J dropped 0 bases, with 17 bases sitting between them. The CDR3 length is 16 residues.

This clonotype was seen many times. The chain couples TRBV7-9 to TRBJ2-5, with D possibly being TRBD2 (5 bases). Looked up from germline, CDR1 is SEHNR and CDR2 is FQNEAQ (reference sequence). The CDR3 is 14 amino acids. The V gene lost 6 bases and the J gene lost 3 bases, with 14 bases spanning the gap. CDR3 protein: CASSHRELEETQYF. CDR3 sequence (DNA): TGTGCCAGCAGTCATCGGGAACTAGAAGAGACCCAGTACTTC.

The sample holds many counts of this clonotype. The rearrangement uses TRBV11-1 and TRBJ2-2; a possible D gene is TRBD1 (5 bases). Trimming shortened V by 5 bases and J by 6 bases, and 10 bases separated the two germline ends. Looked up from germline, CDR1 is SGHAT and CDR2 is FQDESV (reference sequence). The CDR3 is made up of 13 amino acids. The CDR3 region has the DNA TGTGCCAGCAGCGACAGTGTCGCCGGGGAGCTGTTTTTT. Its translation: CASSDSVAGELFF.

This clonotype was recorded a few times. The chain is built from TRBV7-2 and TRBJ2-2, with TRBD2 matching 10 bases. Germline CDR1 reads SGHTA; CDR2 reads FQGNSA. The CDR3 has 16 residues. V was pared by 5 bases and J by 5 bases, with 8 bases of the junction left unmatched. The CDR3 spells CASSRGLAGETGELFF. The CDR3 DNA reads as TGTGCCAGCAGCCGGGGGCTAGCGGGAGAGACCGGGGAGCTGTTTTTT.

This chain connects TRBV7-9 to TRBJ2-5; 8 positions agree with TRBD1. Near its end, the DNA agrees better with TRBJ2-1, so the J call may be wrong. This CDR3 region has 16 residues. Looked up from germline, CDR1 is SEHNR and CDR2 is FQNEAQ (reference sequence). CDR3 DNA sequence: TGTGCCAGCAGCCCCCGCAACCAGGGGGCTGGCAATGAGCAGTTCTTC. The encoded protein is CASSPRNQGAGNEQFF.

On this clonotype: The CDR3 carries no conserved terminal phenylalanine or tryptophan, so it likely arises from a read error. The chain has TRBV20-1 and TRBJ2-1; TRBD2 aligns across 14 bases. The J segment lost 8 bases and the V segment lost 5 bases, leaving 5 bases of the junction unmatched. The CDR3 covers 14 residues. The germline V gene encodes CDR1 DFQATT and CDR2 SNEGSKA (reference sequence). The CDR3 DNA reads TGCAGTGCTTACGGGACTAGCGGGAGTCATGAGCAGTTCTCC. Translating gives CSAYGTSGSHEQFS.

This clonotype was observed many times. V gene TRBV27 combines with J gene TRBJ2-5, with D maybe TRBD1 (5 bases). The germline V gene encodes CDR1 MNHEY and CDR2 SMNVEV (reference sequence). This CDR3 is built from 13 residues. V lost 0 bases and J lost 5, with 7 bases in between. CDR3 sequence: CASSLSRAETQYF. The CDR3 DNA is TGTGCCAGCAGTTTATCCAGGGCCGAGACCCAGTACTTC.

As regards this clonotype: Since the CDR3 does not end with the conserved phenylalanine or tryptophan, this likely comes from a read error. The CDR3 DNA sequence: TGTGCCAGTAGTGACAGCGGGTCCTACAATGAGCAGTTCCTC. It is translated as CASSDSGSYNEQFL. The rearrangement links TRBV19 to TRBJ2-1, with D maybe TRBD2 (6 bases). This CDR3 is 14 amino acids long. Germline CDR1 reads LNHDA; CDR2 reads SQIVND (reference sequence). Trimming took off 5 bases at V and 1 base at J, with 9 bases between the two ends.

The V gene is TRBV25-1, the J gene TRBJ1-5; D is unresolved. With 6 bases removed from V and 3 bases from J, the gap between germline ends came to 9 bases. Germline-derived CDR1 and CDR2 are MGHDK and SYGVNS. This CDR3 has 13 amino acids. CDR3 sequence (DNA): TGTGCCAGCAGGGGCGGGATCAATCAGCCCCAGCATTTT. Translating it yields CASRGGINQPQHF.

This chain connects TRBV28 to TRBJ2-3; 8 bases are shared with TRBD1. The CDR3 covers 13 residues. The ends lost 9 bases at V and 4 bases at J; junction bases unmatched: 6. In germline, CDR1 is MDHEN, CDR2 SYDVKM. DNA of the CDR3: TGTGCCAGAACCCAGGGGGCATCAGATACGCAGTATTTT. Its protein is CARTQGASDTQYF.

At least ten counts were recorded for this clonotype. CDR3 amino acids: CASSSDLLFGNTIYF. The CDR3 coding sequence is TGTGCCAGCAGTTCGGACCTCCTCTTTGGAAACACCATATATTTT. The genes are TRBV28 and TRBJ1-3; D remains ambiguous. From germline, CDR1 is MDHEN and CDR2 SYDVKM. Trimming stripped 4 bases from V and 3 bases from J, with 13 bases between. CDR3 size: 15 residues.

Details on this clonotype: A far more abundant clone sits one base away, making this likely a read error. The chain recombines TRBV6-2 or TRBV6-3 with TRBJ2-7; TRBD1 is a possible D gene (6 bases). CDR1 and CDR2 (germline): MNHEY, SVGEGT. The V and J ends lost 4 bases and 6 bases respectively, with 7 bases between them. CDR3 length: 11 amino acids. The CDR3 sequence is CASSWGREQYF. The DNA for the CDR3 is TGTGCCAGCAGTTGGGGGCGCGAGCAGTACTTC.

This clonotype was counted ten times or more. One end of the junction is discordant with germline, which a read error may explain. This chain uses TRBV28 with TRBJ1-4; D is possibly TRBD1 (5 bases). Germline V lookup: CDR1 MDHEN, CDR2 SYDVKM. This CDR3 has 15 amino acids. The CDR3 DNA is TGTGCCAGCTCAATGGGGGGAAACGGTAATGACAAACTGTTTTTT. It translates to CASSMGGNGNDKLFF.

This clonotype was counted a few times. This chain joins TRBV18 and TRBJ2-1; D is unresolved. CDR3 length equals 13 residues. Trimming pared 3 bases from V and 6 bases from J, leaving 9 bases between. CDR1 is KGHSH, CDR2 LQKENI, per germline. In nucleotides, the CDR3 is TGTGCCAGCTCACCGGGTATGGGCAATGAGCAGTTCTTC. This gives the protein CASSPGMGNEQFF.

This clonotype was observed at least ten times. The rearrangement joins TRBV28 to TRBJ1-5, with D maybe TRBD1 (5 bases). The CDR3 contains 16 residues. Germline CDR1 and CDR2: MDHEN and SYDVKM. The germline V and J ends were trimmed by 3 bases and 4 bases, with 16 bases remaining between them. Here the CDR3 DNA reads TGTGCCAGCAGTTTTGCGGGGGGATCCACAAATCAGCCCCAGCATTTT. This encodes CASSFAGGSTNQPQHF.

This clonotype was recorded at least ten times. This sequence joins TRBV28 and TRBJ1-1; D not resolved. Germline V gives CDR1 MDHEN, CDR2 SYDVKM. V lost 5 bases, J lost 1 base, and 17 bases lay in between. The length of the CDR3 is 16 residues. The CDR3 nucleotides are TGTGCCAGCAGTCCCGTTGGGTCTCGTGGGAACACTGAAGCTTTCTTT. It is translated as CASSPVGSRGNTEAFF. Supplemented by reference TRBV28 and TRBJ1-1, the full variable domain reads DVKVTQSSRYLVKRTGEKVFLECVQDMDHENMFWYRQDPGLGLRLIYFSYDVKMKEKGDIPEGYSVSREKKERFSLILESASTNQTSMYLCASSPVGSRGNTEAFFGQGTRLTVV.

This clonotype showed up many times. The V call is TRBV28, the J call TRBJ1-1, with D possibly TRBD1 on 6 matching bases. Germline V CDR1 and CDR2: MDHEN, SYDVKM. V was pared by 6 bases and J by 6 bases, with 17 bases between. The CDR3 runs 14 residues. Here the CDR3 reads CASSKQGWGPEAFF. The CDR3 DNA sequence: TGTGCCAGCAGCAAACAGGGTTGGGGTCCTGAAGCTTTCTTT.

This clonotype turned up a few times. The CDR3 does not end in the conserved phenylalanine or tryptophan, so this is likely a read error. V and J are TRBV2 and TRBJ1-2, with a weak D call TRBD1 (5 bases). V gave up 6 bases and J gave up 2 bases, with 13 bases separating them. The germline gives CDR1 SNHLY, CDR2 FYNNEI. This CDR3 has 14 residues. The CDR3 protein is CASSASTDNYGYTL. The CDR3 DNA reads as TGTGCCAGCAGCGCCTCGACAGACAACTATGGCTACACCCTC.